The 18 T cell receptor beta chains below were found in one sample sequenced in a study of T-cell reconstitution after alpha-beta-depleted transplantation in children. The TCRbeta library was prepared with unique molecular identifiers. Each CDR3 protein gets one entry after TCRdb re-called the PCR reads with MiXCR. The repertoire consists of about 240,000 distinct CDR3 sequences, with under 30% occurring once and the leading ten covering 2.6%. The sample here was PBMCs, taken before TCRalphabeta/CD19-depleted stem cell transplant. The receptors stem from a girl aged 2 to 10 with Fanconi anemia, due to receive a stem cell transplant.

This clonotype was counted at least ten times. The chain uses TRBV12-3 or TRBV12-4 and TRBJ1-1, with TRBD1 matching over 7 bases. This CDR3 is 14 amino acids long. V shed 6 bases, J shed 1 base, and the junction held 5 bases outside the gene matches. In DNA, the CDR3 is TGTGCCAGCAGAGACAGGGAGGGGAACACTGAAGCTTTCTTT. Translated: CASRDREGNTEAFF.

This clonotype appeared many times. The V gene is TRBV20-1, the J gene TRBJ2-1; 11 nucleotides match TRBD2. CDR1 DFQATT and CDR2 SNEGSKA come from the germline V gene (reference sequence). The CDR3 is 15 residues long. V trimming: 0 bases; J trimming: 6 bases; junction bases outside the gene matches: 4. CDR3 amino acids: CSARDRLAGLNEQFF. The CDR3, as DNA: TGCAGTGCTAGAGACAGACTAGCGGGGCTCAATGAGCAGTTCTTC.

This rearrangement joins TRBV7-3 to TRBJ2-1, with a possible D match to TRBD1 (5 bases). Germline V lookup: CDR1 SGHTA, CDR2 FQGTGA. Deletions cut 2 bases from V and 5 bases from J, with 13 bases between. CDR3 length: 15 amino acids. The CDR3 reads CASSLFTGGHNEQFF. The CDR3 DNA reads TGTGCCAGCAGCTTATTCACAGGCGGTCACAATGAGCAGTTCTTC.

This clonotype was counted ten times or more. The chain carries TRBV29-1 and TRBJ1-1, with 9 bases lining up with TRBD1. This CDR3 comprises 14 residues. Trimming took 6 bases from V and 2 from J; bases not matched to a gene: 7. The germline gives CDR1 SQVTM, CDR2 ANQGSEA. CDR3: CSVNTGGDNTEAFF. In DNA form, the CDR3 reads TGCAGCGTGAATACAGGGGGCGATAACACTGAAGCTTTCTTT.

This chain links TRBV20-1 with TRBJ1-2; possibly TRBD1 for D (5 bases). V was shortened by 0 bases and J by 7 bases, with 15 bases between the two germline ends. The CDR3 loop spans 14 amino acids. CDR1 and CDR2 (germline): DFQATT, SNEGSKA (reference sequence). CDR3 region: CSARDLQETIGYTF. The DNA for the CDR3 is TGCAGTGCTAGAGACTTACAGGAAACTATTGGCTACACCTTC.

This clonotype was counted ten times or more. The chain links TRBV27 to TRBJ2-2, with D unresolved. Germline CDR1 reads MNHEY; CDR2 reads SMNVEV (reference sequence). Trimming left V 3 bases short and J 0 bases short, with 8 bases between. This CDR3 spans 15 amino acids. The CDR3 DNA is TGTGCCAGCAGTTTGCGGCTGTCGAACACCGGGGAGCTGTTTTTT. Translated: CASSLRLSNTGELFF.

This chain uses TRBV25-1 with TRBJ2-3; 8 bases are shared with TRBD2. Germline CDR1 MGHDK, CDR2 SYGVNS. The CDR3 is 15 amino acids. The trim removed 3 bases at V and 1 base at J, leaving 3 bases unmatched. The CDR3 spells CASSEWGLGTDTQYF. The CDR3 region has the DNA TGTGCCAGCAGTGAGTGGGGACTAGGCACAGATACGCAGTATTTT.

The CDR3 sequence: CASSFDSGYGYTF. Written as DNA, the CDR3 is TGCGCCAGCAGCTTCGACAGCGGCTATGGCTACACCTTC. The chain has TRBV5-1 and TRBJ1-2; D possibly corresponds to TRBD1 (5 bases). The CDR3 loop spans 13 amino acids. Per germline, CDR1 SGHRS and CDR2 YFSETQ. The V end lost 2 bases, the J end lost 4 bases, and 9 bases lay between the germline ends.

This clonotype was seen many times. V usage is TRBV5-1 and J usage is TRBJ2-5; D uncertain. Looked up from germline, CDR1 is SGHRS and CDR2 is YFSETQ. The length of the CDR3 is 13 residues. Trimming shortened V by 0 bases and J by 6 bases, and 9 bases separated the two germline ends. The CDR3, as DNA: TGCGCCAGCAGCTTGGCGGATGGAAAGACCCAGTACTTC. It codes for CASSLADGKTQYF.

The chain has TRBV19 and TRBJ2-1; a weak D match, TRBD1 (6 bases). Deletions cut 7 bases from V and 3 bases from J, with 10 bases between. Germline V gene data show CDR1 as LNHDA and CDR2 as SQIVND (reference sequence). The CDR3 length is 13 residues. CDR3 residues: CASKRDNYNEQFF. CDR3 bases: TGTGCCAGTAAACGGGACAACTACAATGAGCAGTTCTTC.

V is TRBV25-1 and J is TRBJ2-7, with D maybe TRBD1 (5 bases). The germline gives CDR1 MGHDK, CDR2 SYGVNS. Trimming took off 5 bases at V and 4 bases at J, with 15 bases between the two ends. The CDR3 covers 14 residues. The CDR3 DNA reads TGTGCCAGCAGTAGAGGTCCCAGGGTTTACGAGCAGTACTTC. Translation gives CASSRGPRVYEQYF.

In this sample, this clonotype turned up many times. This sequence joins TRBV29-1 and TRBJ2-3, with 9 bases identical to TRBD2. The CDR3 extends over 17 amino acids. Germline CDR1 is SQVTM and CDR2 is ANQGSEA. V was clipped by 4 bases and J by 0 bases; unmatched bases: 11. CDR3 coding DNA: TGCAGCGTTGCTAGCGGGACCCCCGTTCTTAGCACAGATACGCAGTATTTT. As protein: CSVASGTPVLSTDTQYF.

This clonotype was counted ten times or more. This sequence joins TRBV15 and TRBJ1-2, with a weak D call TRBD1 (6 bases). Germline-derived CDR1 and CDR2 are LNHNV and YYDKDF (reference sequence). The CDR3 is 19 residues long. Trimming took off 0 bases at V and 2 bases at J, with 22 bases between the two ends. The CDR3 DNA sequence: TGTGCCACCAGCAGAGATCGAGGAACAGGGAGGGACTCCAACTATGGCTACACCTTC. Encoded protein: CATSRDRGTGRDSNYGYTF.

The chain links TRBV5-1 to TRBJ2-5; TRBD2 matches 13 bases. V was clipped by 4 bases and J by 5 bases; unmatched bases: 8. CDR1 SGHRS and CDR2 YFSETQ come from the germline V gene. The CDR3 is 16 amino acids. CDR3: CASSPIGLAGEETQYF. CDR3 coding DNA: TGCGCCAGCAGCCCGATCGGACTAGCGGGGGAGGAGACCCAGTACTTC.

The chain couples TRBV7-9 to TRBJ2-1; TRBD2 agrees at 9 bases. With 3 bases clipped from V and 9 bases from J, the junction kept 6 bases outside the gene matches. CDR3 length: 14 amino acids. Germline values: CDR1 SEHNR, CDR2 FQNEAQ (reference sequence). CDR3 residues: CASSLIGLASEQFF. The CDR3 DNA follows: TGTGCCAGCAGCTTGATAGGACTAGCGAGTGAGCAGTTCTTC.

This clonotype showed up many times. The gene calls are TRBV29-1 and TRBJ2-3; 9 nucleotides agree with TRBD2. V shed 7 bases and J 1 base; nucleotides not matched to a gene: 6. The CDR3 runs 14 residues. CDR1 is SQVTM and CDR2 is ANQGSEA in the germline V gene. CDR3 in amino acids: CSAASSGGTDTQYF. The CDR3 DNA sequence: TGCAGCGCAGCATCTAGCGGGGGCACAGATACGCAGTATTTT.

This clonotype was picked up many times. The chain recombines TRBV30 with TRBJ1-6; D is ambiguous. Trimming took 2 bases from V and 7 from J, leaving 3 bases between them. This CDR3 has 11 residues. Germline V gene lookup returns CDR1 GTSNPN and CDR2 SVGIG (reference sequence). The CDR3 coding sequence is TGTGCCTGGAGTAAGAATTCACCCCTCCACTTT. This sequence encodes CAWSKNSPLHF.

This clonotype was seen repeatedly, ten times or more. This rearrangement joins TRBV5-1 to TRBJ2-1, with D hard to call. V was trimmed by 4 bases and J by 6 bases, leaving 8 bases between them. In germline, CDR1 is SGHRS, CDR2 YFSETQ. This CDR3 has 12 residues. This chain's CDR3 is CASSLAPNEQFF. Here the CDR3 DNA reads TGCGCCAGCAGCCTCGCGCCCAATGAGCAGTTCTTC.